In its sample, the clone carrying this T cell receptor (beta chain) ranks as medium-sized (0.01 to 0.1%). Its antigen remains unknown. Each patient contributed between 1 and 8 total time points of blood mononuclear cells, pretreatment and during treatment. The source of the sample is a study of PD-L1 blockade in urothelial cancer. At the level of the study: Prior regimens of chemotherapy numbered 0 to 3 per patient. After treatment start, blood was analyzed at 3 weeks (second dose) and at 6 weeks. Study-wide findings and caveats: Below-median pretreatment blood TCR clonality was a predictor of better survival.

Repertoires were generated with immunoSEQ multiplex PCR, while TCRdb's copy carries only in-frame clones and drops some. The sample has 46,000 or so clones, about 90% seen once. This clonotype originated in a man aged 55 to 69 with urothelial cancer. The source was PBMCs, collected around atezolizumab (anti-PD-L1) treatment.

CDR3 sequence reads: CASSRGGSGELFF. The CDR3 DNA sequence: TGTGCCAGCAGCCGTGGGGGCTCCGGGGAGCTGTTTTTT. The chain joins TRBV7-2 to TRBJ2-2, with D possibly matching TRBD1 (6 bases). The V end lost 5 bases, the J end lost 6 bases, and 10 bases lay between the germline ends. This CDR3 is 13 amino acids long. Germline V gene sequence: CDR1 SGHTA, CDR2 FQGNSA.